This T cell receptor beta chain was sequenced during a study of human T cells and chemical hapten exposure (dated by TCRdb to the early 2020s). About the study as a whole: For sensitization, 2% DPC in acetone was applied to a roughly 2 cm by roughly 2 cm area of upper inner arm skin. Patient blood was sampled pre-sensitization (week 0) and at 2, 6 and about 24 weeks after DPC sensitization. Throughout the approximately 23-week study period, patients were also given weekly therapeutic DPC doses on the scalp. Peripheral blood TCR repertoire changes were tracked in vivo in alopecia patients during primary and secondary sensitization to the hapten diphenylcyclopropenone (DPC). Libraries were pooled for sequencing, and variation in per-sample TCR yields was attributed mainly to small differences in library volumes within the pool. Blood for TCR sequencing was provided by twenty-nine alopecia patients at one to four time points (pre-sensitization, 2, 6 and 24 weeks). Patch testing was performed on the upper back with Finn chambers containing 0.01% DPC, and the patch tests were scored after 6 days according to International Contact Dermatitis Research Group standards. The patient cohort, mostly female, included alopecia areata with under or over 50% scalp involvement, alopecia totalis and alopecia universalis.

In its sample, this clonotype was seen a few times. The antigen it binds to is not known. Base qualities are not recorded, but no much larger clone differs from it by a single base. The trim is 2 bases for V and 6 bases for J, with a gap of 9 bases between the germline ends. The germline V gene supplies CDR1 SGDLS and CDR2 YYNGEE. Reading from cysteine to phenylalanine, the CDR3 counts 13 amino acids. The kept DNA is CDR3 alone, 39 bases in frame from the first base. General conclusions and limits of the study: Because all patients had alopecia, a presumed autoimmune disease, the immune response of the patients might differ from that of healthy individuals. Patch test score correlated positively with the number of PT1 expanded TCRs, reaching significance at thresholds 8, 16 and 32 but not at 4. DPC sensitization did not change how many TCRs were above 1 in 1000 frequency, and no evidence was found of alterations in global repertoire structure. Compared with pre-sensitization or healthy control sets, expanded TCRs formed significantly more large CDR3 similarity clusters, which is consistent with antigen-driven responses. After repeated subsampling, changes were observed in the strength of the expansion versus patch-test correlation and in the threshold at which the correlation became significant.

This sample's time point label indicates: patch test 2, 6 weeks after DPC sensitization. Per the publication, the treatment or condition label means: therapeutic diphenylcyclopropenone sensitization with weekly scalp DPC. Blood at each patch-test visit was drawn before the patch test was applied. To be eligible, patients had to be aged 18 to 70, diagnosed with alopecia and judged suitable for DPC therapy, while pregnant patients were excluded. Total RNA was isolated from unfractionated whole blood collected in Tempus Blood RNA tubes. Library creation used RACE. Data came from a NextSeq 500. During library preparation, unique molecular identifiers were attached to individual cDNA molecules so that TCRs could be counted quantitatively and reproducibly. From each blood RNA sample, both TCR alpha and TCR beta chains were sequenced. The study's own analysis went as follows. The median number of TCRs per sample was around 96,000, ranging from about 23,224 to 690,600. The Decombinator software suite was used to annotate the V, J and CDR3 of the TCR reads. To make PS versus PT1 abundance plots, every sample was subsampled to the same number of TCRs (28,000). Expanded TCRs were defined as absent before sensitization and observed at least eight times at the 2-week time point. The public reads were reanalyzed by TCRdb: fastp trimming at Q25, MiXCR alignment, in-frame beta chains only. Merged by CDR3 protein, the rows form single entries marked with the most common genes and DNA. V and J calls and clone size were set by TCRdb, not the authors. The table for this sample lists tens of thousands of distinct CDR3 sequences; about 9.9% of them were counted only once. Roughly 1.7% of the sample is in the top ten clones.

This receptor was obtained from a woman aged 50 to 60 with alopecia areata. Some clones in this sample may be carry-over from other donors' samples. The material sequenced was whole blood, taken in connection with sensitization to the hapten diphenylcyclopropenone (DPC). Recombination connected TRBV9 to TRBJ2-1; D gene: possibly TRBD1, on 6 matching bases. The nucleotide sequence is TGTGCCAGCAGCGTCGCAGGGGCCAATGAGCAGTTCTTC. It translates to CASSVAGANEQFF.